A few counts support the clone carrying this T cell receptor (beta chain). The antigen is not known. The sample comes from a study of human T cells and chemical hapten exposure. Overall study findings and caveats: Significantly more large CDR3 similarity clusters were formed by expanded TCRs than by controls.

Germline values: CDR1 SGHKS, CDR2 YYEKEE (reference sequence). This CDR3 spans 16 amino acids. The V gene end was trimmed by 2 bases and the J gene end by 3 bases; junction bases not matched to a gene: 6. Indicated time point: patch test 1, 2 weeks after DPC sensitization. Documented treatment: therapeutic diphenylcyclopropenone sensitization with weekly scalp DPC. TCRdb used MiXCR to reprocess the RACE reads, holding one entry per CDR3 protein. In the table there are approximately 100,000 distinct CDR3 sequences, 9.5% to 12% of which are singletons. This receptor was identified in a woman between 35 and 50 years old with alopecia areata. Some clones in this sample may be carry-over from other donors' samples. Sequencing was performed on whole blood, taken in connection with sensitization to the hapten diphenylcyclopropenone (DPC). The chain uses TRBV5-5 and TRBJ2-3; 10 bases align to TRBD2. The CDR3, as DNA: TGTGCCAGCAGCTTAGCGGGGGGGCCGCGTACAGATACGCAGTATTTT. Translating gives CASSLAGGPRTDTQYF.